These 8 T cell receptor beta chains originate from one sample sequenced in a study. MiXCR, run by TCRdb on the 5' RACE reads, gives a single entry per CDR3 protein. The sample includes about 50,000 distinct CDR3 sequences, 15% to 20% of them seen just once. Sequences were obtained from naive CD4+ T cells sorted from blood. This sample's subset: naive CD4+ T cells, CD4+CD45RA+CD25-. The receptors come from a female donor with breast cancer.

Concerning this clonotype: This sequence may be a read error, since a much larger clone differs from it by one base. V gene TRBV4-2 combines with J gene TRBJ2-1, with TRBD2 matching 12 bases. Per the germline V gene, CDR1 is LGHNA and CDR2 is YNFKEQ. J was trimmed by 14 bases and V by 4 bases; bases with no gene match: 12. The CDR3 spans 15 residues. In DNA, the CDR3 is TGTGCCAGCAGCCTCGGGACTAGCGGGTTAGGCGAGAAGTTCTTC. This codes for CASSLGTSGLGEKFF.

In its sample, this clonotype was seen many times. The chain is built from TRBV7-2 and TRBJ1-1; TRBD1 matches 9 bases. The V gene end was trimmed by 4 bases and the J gene end by 3 bases; junction bases not matched to a gene: 3. The CDR3 is 14 residues long. Germline CDR1 and CDR2: SGHTA and FQGNSA. The CDR3 DNA sequence: TGTGCCAGCAGCTCGAGGACAGGGGACACTGAAGCTTTCTTT. This sequence encodes CASSSRTGDTEAFF.

The table lists this clonotype with many counts. The chain is built from TRBV5-1 and TRBJ2-3; unclear D gene. The CDR3 consists of 16 residues. Germline V gene data show CDR1 as SGHRS and CDR2 as YFSETQ. Between the trimmed V and J ends, which lost 0 bases and 2 bases, there was a span of 13 bases. The CDR3 DNA reads TGCGCCAGCAGCTTGGGGGCAGGTGGGCACACAGATACGCAGTATTTT. It translates to CASSLGAGGHTDTQYF. Drawing the rest from reference TRBV5-1 and TRBJ2-3, the complete variable domain is KAGVTQTPRYLIKTRGQQVTLSCSPISGHRSVSWYQQTPGQGLQFLFEYFSETQRNKGNFPGRFSGRQFSNSRSEMNVSTLELGDSALYLCASSLGAGGHTDTQYFGPGTRLTVL.

This clonotype was recorded a few times. The chain combines TRBV7-2 with TRBJ1-5, with D unclear. V was trimmed by 1 base and J by 1 base, leaving 5 bases between them. The germline gives CDR1 SGHTA, CDR2 FQGNSA. The CDR3 loop spans 14 amino acids. CDR3 DNA sequence: TGTGCCAGCAGCTTAGGGATGAGCAATCAGCCCCAGCATTTT. Translated, it gives CASSLGMSNQPQHF.

In the case of this clonotype: Because it lacks the conserved phenylalanine or tryptophan at the end, this CDR3 is likely a read error. The chain is built from TRBV27 and TRBJ2-7; D gene uncertain. The germline CDR1 and CDR2 sequences are MNHEY and SMNVEV (reference sequence). This CDR3 is 14 amino acids long. The CDR3 DNA reads as TGTGCCGGCAGTCCAACGACTTTCTCCTACGAGCAGTACTGC. Translating it yields CAGSPTTFSYEQYC.

The chain combines TRBV7-2 with TRBJ2-1, with D unresolved. CDR3 size: 14 residues. V lost 2 bases to trimming and J lost 4 bases, with 9 bases between them. Germline V gene lookup returns CDR1 SGHTA and CDR2 FQGNSA. DNA of the CDR3: TGTGCCAGCAGCTTACAGGCTCATTACAATGAGCAGTTCTTC. Its translation: CASSLQAHYNEQFF. Using reference TRBV7-2 and TRBJ2-1 for the parts outside the CDR3, the full variable domain is GAGVSQSPSNKVTEKGKDVELRCDPISGHTALYWYRQSLGQGLEFLIYFQGNSAPDKSGLPSDRFSAERTGGSVSTLTIQRTQQEDSAVYLCASSLQAHYNEQFFGPGTRLTVL.

The chain joins TRBV20-1 to TRBJ2-2, with 13 nucleotides matching TRBD2. Germline loops: CDR1 DFQATT, CDR2 SNEGSKA (reference sequence). CDR3 length: 14 amino acids. With V trimmed by 6 bases and J by 7 bases, 5 bases remained unmatched. The CDR3 is CSAGTSGTVGELFF. The DNA for the CDR3 is TGCAGTGCCGGGACTAGCGGGACCGTCGGGGAGCTGTTTTTT.

This clonotype occurred a few times. The chain recombines TRBV7-2 with TRBJ2-2; possibly TRBD2 for D (6 bases). CDR1 and CDR2 (germline): SGHTA, FQGNSA. This CDR3 comprises 15 residues. Trimming pared 5 bases from V and 4 bases from J, leaving 14 bases between. The CDR3 loop is CASSVGGVLTGELFF. The CDR3 DNA sequence: TGTGCCAGCAGCGTCGGAGGGGTCCTCACCGGGGAGCTGTTTTTT.